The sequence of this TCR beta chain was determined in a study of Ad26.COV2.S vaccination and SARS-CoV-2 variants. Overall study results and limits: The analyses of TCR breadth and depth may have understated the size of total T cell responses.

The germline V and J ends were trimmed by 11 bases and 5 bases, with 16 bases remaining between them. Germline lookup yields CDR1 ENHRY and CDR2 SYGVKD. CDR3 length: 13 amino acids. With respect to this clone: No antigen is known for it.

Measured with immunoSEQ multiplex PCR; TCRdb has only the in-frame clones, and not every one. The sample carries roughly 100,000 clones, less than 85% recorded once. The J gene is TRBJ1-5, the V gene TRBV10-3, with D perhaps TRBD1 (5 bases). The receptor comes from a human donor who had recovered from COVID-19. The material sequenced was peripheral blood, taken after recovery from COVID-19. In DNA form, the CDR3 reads TGTGCCGGGGGGGATGAGGGGCATCAGCCCCAGCATTTT. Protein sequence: CAGGDEGHQPQHF.